These 31 T cell receptor beta chains originate from one sample sequenced in a study of T cell responses to AZD1222 COVID-19 vaccine. Measured with immunoSEQ multiplex PCR; TCRdb has only the in-frame clones, and not every one. This table has over 90,000 clones, about 86% appearing once. Material: peripheral blood, obtained on day 0 of AZD1222 vaccination. These receptors all come from an adult in good health.

The chain uses TRBV7-2 and TRBJ1-1; D not resolved. V dropped 7 bases and J dropped 0 bases, with 9 bases sitting between them. The CDR3 is made up of 13 amino acids. CDR1 SGHTA and CDR2 FQGNSA come from the germline V gene. The CDR3 region has the DNA TGTGCCAGCAACCAGCAAATGAACACTGAAGCTTTCTTT. Translating it yields CASNQQMNTEAFF.

Only a few counts were recorded for this clone. The rearrangement links TRBV7-2 to TRBJ1-3; D gene ambiguous. With 4 bases removed from V and 0 bases from J, the gap between germline ends came to 10 bases. Germline V gene sequence: CDR1 SGHTA, CDR2 FQGNSA. The CDR3 extends over 15 amino acids. The CDR3 region is CASSYSASSGNTIYF. The CDR3 nucleotides are TGTGCCAGCAGCTACTCAGCGAGCTCTGGAAACACCATATATTTT.

The chain employs TRBV5-6 and TRBJ1-1; possible D gene TRBD1, 6 bases. V gave up 5 bases and J gave up 0 bases, with 14 bases separating them. Germline assignment: CDR1 SGHDT and CDR2 YYEEEE. The CDR3 has 15 amino acids. CDR3 residues: CASRRERGMNTEAFF. The CDR3 nucleotides are TGTGCCAGCAGAAGGGAGAGGGGGATGAACACTGAAGCTTTCTTT.

By share of the sample, this clone is medium-sized. The CDR3 nucleotides are TGTGCCAGCAGTTTAAGGAGAAACACTGAAGCTTTCTTT. Its translation is CASSLRRNTEAFF. The chain recombines TRBV27 with TRBJ1-1; D not resolved. This CDR3 contains 13 residues. The V end lost 2 bases, the J end lost 2 bases, and 6 bases lay between the germline ends. CDR1 and CDR2 (germline): MNHEY, SMNVEV (reference sequence).

J is TRBJ2-5 and V is TRBV12-3 or TRBV12-4, with D possibly TRBD1 on 6 matching bases. V gave up 4 bases and J gave up 1 base, with 7 bases separating them. This CDR3 is built from 13 residues. CDR3: CASSSGVQETQYF. The CDR3 DNA reads TGTGCCAGCAGTTCAGGGGTCCAAGAGACCCAGTACTTC.

The chain couples TRBV11-3 to TRBJ2-1, with a possible D match to TRBD2 (6 bases). The CDR3 runs to 16 residues. CDR1 and CDR2 from the germline V gene are SGHNT and YENEEA. The V and J ends lost 5 bases and 9 bases respectively, with 23 bases between them. In nucleotides, the CDR3 is TGTGCCAGCAGCGCAGTCGTCCGCGGGAAGTTGAGTGAGCAGTTCTTC. It encodes CASSAVVRGKLSEQFF.

This sequence joins TRBV10-3 and TRBJ1-6; possibly TRBD1 for D (5 bases). V gave up 3 bases and J gave up 8 bases, with 8 bases separating them. Germline V gives CDR1 ENHRY, CDR2 SYGVKD. This CDR3 is 13 amino acids long. The CDR3 loop reads CAISDRVDSPLHF. CDR3 sequence (DNA): TGTGCCATCAGTGACAGGGTGGATTCACCCCTCCACTTT.

This clone was found once. The chain carries TRBV27 and TRBJ2-5; the match to TRBD1 covers 12 bases. The germline CDR1 and CDR2 sequences are MNHEY and SMNVEV (reference sequence). J gave up 7 bases and V 4 bases, and 16 bases lay outside the gene matches. This CDR3 is built from 18 residues. Written as DNA, the CDR3 is TGTGCCAGCAGTTCCCGGGACAGGGGGCGGGTTGGAGGTGGGACCCAGTACTTC. As protein: CASSSRDRGRVGGGTQYF.

V gene TRBV9 combines with J gene TRBJ1-1; possible D gene TRBD1, 6 bases. Trimming removed 2 bases at V and 6 bases at J, with 11 bases between. Looked up from germline, CDR1 is SGDLS and CDR2 is YYNGEE. The CDR3 has 13 amino acids. The CDR3 coding sequence is TGTGCCAGCAGCGTTCAGGGGATGGCTGAAGCTTTCTTT. Translation gives CASSVQGMAEAFF.

The CDR3 region has the DNA TGTGCCAGCAGCTTAGGGATTGTTGGCAGAATGAACACTGAAGCTTTCTTT. Translated: CASSLGIVGRMNTEAFF. V is TRBV7-2 and J is TRBJ1-1; no firm D call. Looked up from germline, CDR1 is SGHTA and CDR2 is FQGNSA. This CDR3 region has 17 residues. Between the trimmed V and J ends, which lost 1 base and 0 bases, there was a span of 15 bases.

This rearrangement joins TRBV29-1 to TRBJ2-5; 8 positions match TRBD2. Germline CDR1 reads SQVTM; CDR2 reads ANQGSEA. V trimming: 6 bases; J trimming: 5 bases; junction bases outside the gene matches: 11. This CDR3 contains 14 residues. Written as DNA, the CDR3 is TGCAGCGTAGCTTATAGCGGGAAGGTTGAGACCCAGTACTTC. Protein product: CSVAYSGKVETQYF.

The V and J genes are TRBV11-2 and TRBJ2-7; possible D gene TRBD2, 6 bases. Germline loops: CDR1 SGHAT, CDR2 FQNNGV. V lost 5 bases and J lost 1, with 12 bases in between. The length of the CDR3 is 14 residues. The CDR3 sequence: CASSIGTPSYEQYF. Here the CDR3 DNA reads TGTGCCAGCAGCATAGGGACTCCATCCTACGAGCAGTACTTC.

The chain joins TRBV5-1 to TRBJ1-4; 9 bases are shared with TRBD1. The CDR3 extends over 15 amino acids. Germline-derived CDR1 and CDR2 are SGHRS and YFSETQ. The J segment lost 5 bases and the V segment lost 4 bases, leaving 6 bases of the junction unmatched. In DNA form, the CDR3 reads TGCGCCAGCAGCCTTACTGGACAGGGGAATGAAAAACTGTTTTTT. Translated, it gives CASSLTGQGNEKLFF.

In DNA, the CDR3 is TGTGCCTGGAGACGGACAGCCAACACTGAAGCTTTCTTT. Its translation is CAWRRTANTEAFF. The chain joins TRBV30 to TRBJ1-1, with a possible D match to TRBD1 (6 bases). With 3 bases removed from V and 2 bases from J, the gap between germline ends came to 10 bases. This CDR3 has 13 residues. From germline, CDR1 is GTSNPN and CDR2 SVGIG (reference sequence).

The V gene is TRBV6-2 or TRBV6-3, the J gene TRBJ1-5; 7 bases agree with TRBD1. CDR1 and CDR2 from the germline V gene are MNHEY and SVGEGT. This CDR3 has 18 residues. Unmatched junction bases numbered 10, after V lost 2 bases and J lost 0 bases. The CDR3 is CASSYAPGGSGSNQPQHF. The CDR3, as DNA: TGTGCCAGCAGTTACGCCCCAGGGGGTAGCGGTAGCAATCAGCCCCAGCATTTT.

The V and J genes are TRBV11-2 and TRBJ2-7; tentative D call: TRBD2 (5 bases). Germline V gene lookup returns CDR1 SGHAT and CDR2 FQNNGV. The V gene lost 5 bases and the J gene lost 4 bases, with 18 bases spanning the gap. CDR3 length: 15 residues. Here the CDR3 reads CASSPRGSDGYEQYF. CDR3 nucleotide sequence: TGTGCCAGCAGCCCCCGAGGGTCAGACGGATACGAGCAGTACTTC.

CDR3 bases: TGTGCCATCCAGGGTGCGACTAATGAAAAACTGTTTTTT. Residues: CAIQGATNEKLFF. The genes are TRBV28 and TRBJ1-4; perhaps TRBD1 as D (5 bases). The CDR3 loop spans 13 amino acids. Germline V gives CDR1 MDHEN, CDR2 SYDVKM. The ends were cut back, 10 bases at V and 2 bases at J, with 11 bases in the middle.

The CDR3 nucleotides are TGTGCCAGCAGCCCTCACGGGGGCCGGTACAATGAAAAACTGTTTTTT. This sequence encodes CASSPHGGRYNEKLFF. The chain couples TRBV7-6 to TRBJ1-4; the D gene is possibly TRBD1 (6 bases). The CDR3 spans 16 residues. Germline loops: CDR1 SGHVS, CDR2 FNYEAQ. V dropped 5 bases and J dropped 5 bases, with 18 bases sitting between them.

The rearrangement links TRBV6-5 to TRBJ1-1, with D unresolved. CDR1 is MNHEY and CDR2 is SVGAGI in the germline V gene. The CDR3 loop spans 13 amino acids. V was shortened by 5 bases and J by 1 base, with 8 bases between the two germline ends. The CDR3 sequence: CASSNRQNTEAFF. For the CDR3, the DNA is TGTGCCAGCAGTAATCGACAGAACACTGAAGCTTTCTTT.

The CDR3 nucleotides are TGTGCCACCTGGACATTCAAGGACACTGAAGCTTTCTTT. Its translation is CATWTFKDTEAFF. The chain is built from TRBV6-5 and TRBJ1-1; a possible D gene is TRBD1 (5 bases). The germline V gene encodes CDR1 MNHEY and CDR2 SVGAGI. The CDR3 is 13 amino acids. The V and J ends lost 10 bases and 3 bases respectively, with 15 bases between them.

The chain couples TRBV27 to TRBJ1-4, with D perhaps TRBD1 (5 bases). The germline gives CDR1 MNHEY, CDR2 SMNVEV (reference sequence). V lost 0 bases, J lost 3 bases, and 8 bases lay in between. The CDR3 runs to 15 residues. CDR3 bases: TGTGCCAGCAGTTTATCAGGGGCACCTAATGAAAAACTGTTTTTT. Its translation is CASSLSGAPNEKLFF.

The chain combines TRBV27 with TRBJ2-5; 9 positions agree with TRBD1. Germline lookup yields CDR1 MNHEY and CDR2 SMNVEV (reference sequence). The length of the CDR3 is 15 residues. With V trimmed by 5 bases and J by 4 bases, 8 bases remained unmatched. The CDR3 sequence is CASSPTDRGLETQYF. Here the CDR3 DNA reads TGTGCCAGCAGTCCCACGGACAGGGGATTAGAGACCCAGTACTTC.

The chain has TRBV18 and TRBJ1-5; a possible D gene is TRBD1 (5 bases). Trimming cost V 3 bases and J 1 base, with 7 bases left between them. The CDR3 runs to 14 residues. The germline V gene encodes CDR1 KGHSH and CDR2 LQKENI. CDR3 sequence: CASSPGDSNQPQHF. The CDR3, as DNA: TGTGCCAGCTCACCCGGGGACAGCAATCAGCCCCAGCATTTT.

The chain is built from TRBV30 and TRBJ1-6, with D possibly being TRBD1 (5 bases). Trimming took off 2 bases at V and 12 bases at J, with 8 bases between the two ends. From germline, CDR1 is GTSNPN and CDR2 SVGIG (reference sequence). The CDR3 sequence is 11 residues long. The chain's CDR3 is CAWSPGRPLHF. The CDR3 DNA is TGTGCCTGGAGTCCGGGGCGACCCCTCCACTTT.

The chain recombines TRBV7-2 with TRBJ1-1; the match to TRBD1 covers 7 bases. Trimming removed 2 bases from V and 4 bases from J; junction bases left unmatched: 7. Germline V gene sequence: CDR1 SGHTA, CDR2 FQGNSA. The length of the CDR3 is 15 residues. CDR3 in amino acids: CASSLMGQKGTEAFF. In nucleotides, the CDR3 is TGTGCCAGCAGCTTAATGGGACAGAAAGGCACTGAAGCTTTCTTT.

DNA of the CDR3: TGTGCCAGCAGTCCCCATCAGCGGCCCACAGATACGCAGTATTTT. Amino acids: CASSPHQRPTDTQYF. J is TRBJ2-3 and V is TRBV28; D possibly corresponds to TRBD2 (5 bases). Germline V CDR1 and CDR2: MDHEN, SYDVKM. The CDR3 has 15 residues. V was clipped by 5 bases and J by 2 bases, with 14 bases between them.

The rearrangement joins TRBV9 to TRBJ2-2; 10 bases line up with TRBD2. The CDR3 has 16 residues. The junction had 3 bases not matched to a gene; V was cut back by 0 bases and J by 4 bases. Germline loops: CDR1 SGDLS, CDR2 YYNGEE. The CDR3, as DNA: TGTGCCAGCAGCGTAGGTCTAGCGGGGGTCACCGGGGAGCTGTTTTTT. Amino acid sequence: CASSVGLAGVTGELFF.

The V call is TRBV10-3, the J call TRBJ2-2; D unresolved. Germline V lookup: CDR1 ENHRY, CDR2 SYGVKD. The V end was cut by 6 bases, the J end by 5 bases, with 10 bases between. This CDR3 spans 13 amino acids. The CDR3 coding sequence is TGTGCCATCAGAAAGGAAGGGACCGGGGAGCTGTTTTTT. This encodes CAIRKEGTGELFF.

The chain couples TRBV5-4 to TRBJ2-2, with D perhaps TRBD1 (5 bases). With 0 bases removed from V and 5 bases from J, the gap between germline ends came to 8 bases. The CDR3 covers 14 residues. CDR1 is SGHNT, CDR2 YYREEE, per germline (reference sequence). CDR3 coding DNA: TGTGCCAGCAGCTTGGATCCAGGGACCGGGGAGCTGTTTTTT. Translated, it gives CASSLDPGTGELFF.

The rearrangement uses TRBV30 and TRBJ2-7, with D perhaps matching TRBD1 (5 bases). This CDR3 is built from 12 residues. The V end lost 2 bases, the J end lost 7 bases, and 12 bases lay between the germline ends. Germline loops: CDR1 GTSNPN, CDR2 SVGIG (reference sequence). This CDR3 reads CAWSRGTWEQYF. CDR3 DNA sequence: TGTGCCTGGAGTAGGGGTACGTGGGAGCAGTACTTC. Variable domain in full (rest from reference TRBV30 and TRBJ2-7): SQTIHQWPATLVQPVGSPLSLECTVEGTSNPNLYWYRQAAGRGLQLLFYSVGIGQISSEVPQNLSASRPQDRQFILSSKKLLLSDSGFYLCAWSRGTWEQYFGPGTRLTVT.

This chain joins TRBV5-1 and TRBJ1-2, with D perhaps TRBD1 (5 bases). The CDR3 is made up of 13 amino acids. V was cut by 0 bases and J by 10 bases, with 13 bases left in between. Per germline, CDR1 SGHRS and CDR2 YFSETQ. Here the CDR3 reads CASSLAGANHYTF. The CDR3 DNA reads as TGCGCCAGCAGCTTGGCCGGGGCCAACCACTACACCTTC.